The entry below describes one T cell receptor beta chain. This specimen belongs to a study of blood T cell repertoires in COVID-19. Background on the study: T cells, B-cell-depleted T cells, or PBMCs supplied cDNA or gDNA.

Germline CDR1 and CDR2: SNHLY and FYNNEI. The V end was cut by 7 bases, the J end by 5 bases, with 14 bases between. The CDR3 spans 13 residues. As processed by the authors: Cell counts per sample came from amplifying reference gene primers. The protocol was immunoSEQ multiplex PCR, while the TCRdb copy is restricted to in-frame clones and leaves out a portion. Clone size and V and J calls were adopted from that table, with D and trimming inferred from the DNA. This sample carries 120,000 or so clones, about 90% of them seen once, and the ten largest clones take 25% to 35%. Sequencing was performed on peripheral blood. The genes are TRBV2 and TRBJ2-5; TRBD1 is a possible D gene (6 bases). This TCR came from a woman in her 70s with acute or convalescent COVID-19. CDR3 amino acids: CASKPGAGETQYF. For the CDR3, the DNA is TGTGCCAGCAAACCAGGGGCCGGGGAGACCCAGTACTTC.